The T cell receptor (beta chain) under discussion was sequenced for a study of T cell changes during pregnancy in multiple sclerosis. Sequencing was performed with immunoSEQ multiplex PCR; in TCRdb, only in-frame clones are kept and a portion is missing. The sample records about 73,000 clones, under 90% being singletons. The CDR3 is 15 residues long. Germline V CDR1 and CDR2: LNHDA, SQIVND (reference sequence). V lost 3 bases, J lost 0 bases, and 11 bases lay in between. The receptor was derived from a female donor in good health, enrolled as a control in a pregnancy study. The J gene is TRBJ1-2, the V gene TRBV19; TRBD1 might be the D (5 bases). The sequenced sample was peripheral blood, obtained after pregnancy. This CDR3 reads CASSMGQLANYGYTF. CDR3 in DNA: TGTGCCAGTAGTATGGGGCAGTTAGCTAACTATGGCTACACCTTC.